This T cell receptor (beta chain) was retrieved from a study of blood T cell repertoires in COVID-19. Across the whole study: Acute-phase and convalescent COVID-19 samples originated in the United States, Italy and Spain.

Repertoires were generated with immunoSEQ multiplex PCR, while TCRdb's copy carries only in-frame clones and drops some. The data contain a few hundred thousand clones, about 90% of them singletons. The CDR3 is 12 residues long. V shed 7 bases, J shed 2 bases, and the junction held 2 bases outside the gene matches. Germline CDR1 reads LNHDA; CDR2 reads SQIVND (reference sequence). Enrollees, roughly 18 to 95 years old, lived in approximately 24 US areas. Cohort allocation depended upon clinical history that participants reported. Each recovered donor of Cohort 3 presented with two negative PCRs, clearance, or symptom resolution.

The sample consisted of PBMCs or T cells enriched from blood (not recorded which). The genes are TRBV19 and TRBJ2-7; 7 nucleotides agree with TRBD1. This receptor was identified in a woman aged 25 to 39 who had recovered from COVID-19. The DNA for the CDR3 is TGTGCCAGTAAGGGACAGCCCTACGAGCAGTACTTC. This sequence encodes CASKGQPYEQYF.